The entry below gives a single T cell receptor beta chain sequence along with its context. Antigen specificity is unknown. The V and J ends lost 8 bases and 2 bases respectively, with 15 bases between them. The CDR3 loop spans 15 amino acids. CDR1 is MDHEN and CDR2 is SYDVKM in the germline V gene. The data derive from a study of graft-versus-host responses after intestinal transplantation. Overall study findings and caveats: GvH clones occurred in recipient marrow; some first appeared in ileum or blood.

Profiling relied on immunoSEQ multiplex PCR, and the TCRdb table lists in-frame clones only, not all of them. The sample records fewer than 100,000 clones, 86% being singletons. This material consisted of PBMCs, taken 255 days after intestinal transplant. The receptor comes from a human patient who received an intestinal transplant, so some T cells may come from the graft donor. The J gene is TRBJ1-4, the V gene TRBV28, with D hard to call. CDR3 in amino acids: CASGRTRATNEKLFF. The CDR3 nucleotides read TGTGCCAGCGGGAGAACCAGAGCCACTAATGAAAAACTGTTTTTT. The variable domain in full, with the rest retrieved from reference TRBV28 and TRBJ1-4, is DVKVTQSSRYLVKRTGEKVFLECVQDMDHENMFWYRQDPGLGLRLIYFSYDVKMKEKGDIPEGYSVSREKKERFSLILESASTNQTSMYLCASGRTRATNEKLFFGSGTQLSVL.